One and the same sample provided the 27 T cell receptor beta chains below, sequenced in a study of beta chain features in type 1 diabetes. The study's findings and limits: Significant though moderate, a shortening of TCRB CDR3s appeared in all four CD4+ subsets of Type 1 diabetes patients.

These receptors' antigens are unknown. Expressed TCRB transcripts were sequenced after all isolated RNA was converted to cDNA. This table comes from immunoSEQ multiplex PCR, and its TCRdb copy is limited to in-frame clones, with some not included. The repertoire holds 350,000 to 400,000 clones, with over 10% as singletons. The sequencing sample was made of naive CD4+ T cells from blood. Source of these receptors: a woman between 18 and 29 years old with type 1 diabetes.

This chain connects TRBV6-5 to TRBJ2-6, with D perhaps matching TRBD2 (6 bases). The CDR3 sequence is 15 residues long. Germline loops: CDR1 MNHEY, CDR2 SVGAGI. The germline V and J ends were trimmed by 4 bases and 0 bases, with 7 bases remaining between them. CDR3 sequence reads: CASSWGDSGANVLTF. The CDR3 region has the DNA TGTGCCAGCAGTTGGGGGGACTCTGGGGCCAACGTCCTGACTTTC.

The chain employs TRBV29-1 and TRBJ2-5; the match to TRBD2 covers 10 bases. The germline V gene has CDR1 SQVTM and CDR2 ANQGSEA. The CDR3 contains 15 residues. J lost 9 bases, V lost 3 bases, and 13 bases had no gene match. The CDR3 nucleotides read TGCAGCGTTGATAGACTAGCGGGCCAAGCCGGGGCCCAGTACTTC. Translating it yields CSVDRLAGQAGAQYF. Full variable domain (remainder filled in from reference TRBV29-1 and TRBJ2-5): SAVISQKPSRDICQRGTSLTIQCQVDSQVTMMFWYRQQPGQSLTLIATANQGSEATYESGFVIDKFPISRPNLTFSTLTVSNMSPEDSSIYLCSVDRLAGQAGAQYFGPGTRLLVL.

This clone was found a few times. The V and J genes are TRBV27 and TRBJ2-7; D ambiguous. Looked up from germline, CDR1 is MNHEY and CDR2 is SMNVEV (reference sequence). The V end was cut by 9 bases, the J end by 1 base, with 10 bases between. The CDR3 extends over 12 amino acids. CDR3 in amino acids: CASRRPSYEQYF. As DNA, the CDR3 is TGTGCCAGTAGGCGGCCGTCCTACGAGCAGTACTTC.

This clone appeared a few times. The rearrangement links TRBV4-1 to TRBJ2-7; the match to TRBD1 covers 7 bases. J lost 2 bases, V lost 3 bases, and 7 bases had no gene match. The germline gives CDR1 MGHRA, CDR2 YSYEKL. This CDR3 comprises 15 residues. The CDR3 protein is CASSHPGQVPYEQYF. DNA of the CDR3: TGCGCCAGCAGCCACCCCGGACAGGTGCCCTACGAGCAGTACTTC.

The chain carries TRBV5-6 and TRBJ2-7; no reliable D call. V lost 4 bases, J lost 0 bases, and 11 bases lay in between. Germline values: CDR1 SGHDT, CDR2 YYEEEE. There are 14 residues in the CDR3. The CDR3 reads CASSPYIGSYEQYF. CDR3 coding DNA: TGTGCCAGCAGCCCGTATATCGGCTCCTACGAGCAGTACTTC.

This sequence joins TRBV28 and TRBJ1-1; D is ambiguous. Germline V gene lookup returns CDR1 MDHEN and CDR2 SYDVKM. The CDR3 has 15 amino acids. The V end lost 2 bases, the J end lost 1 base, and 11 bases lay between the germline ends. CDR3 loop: CASSLTGNQNTEAFF. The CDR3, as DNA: TGTGCCAGCAGTTTAACCGGGAATCAGAACACTGAAGCTTTCTTT.

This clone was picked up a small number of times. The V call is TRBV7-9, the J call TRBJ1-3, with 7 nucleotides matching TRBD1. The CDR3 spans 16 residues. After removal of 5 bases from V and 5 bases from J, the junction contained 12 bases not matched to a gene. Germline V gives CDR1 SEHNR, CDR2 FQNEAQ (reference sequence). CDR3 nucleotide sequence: TGTGCCAGCAGCCCACCAGTACGGGACAGAAGAAACACCATATATTTT. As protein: CASSPPVRDRRNTIYF.

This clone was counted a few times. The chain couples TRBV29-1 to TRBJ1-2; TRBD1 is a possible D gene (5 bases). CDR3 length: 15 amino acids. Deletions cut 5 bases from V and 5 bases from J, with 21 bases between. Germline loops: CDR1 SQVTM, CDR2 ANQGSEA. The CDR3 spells CSVPPSSVGQYGYTF. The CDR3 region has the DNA TGCAGCGTTCCCCCGAGTTCGGTGGGGCAATATGGCTACACCTTC. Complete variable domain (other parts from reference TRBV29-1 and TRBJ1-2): SAVISQKPSRDICQRGTSLTIQCQVDSQVTMMFWYRQQPGQSLTLIATANQGSEATYESGFVIDKFPISRPNLTFSTLTVSNMSPEDSSIYLCSVPPSSVGQYGYTFGSGTRLTVV.

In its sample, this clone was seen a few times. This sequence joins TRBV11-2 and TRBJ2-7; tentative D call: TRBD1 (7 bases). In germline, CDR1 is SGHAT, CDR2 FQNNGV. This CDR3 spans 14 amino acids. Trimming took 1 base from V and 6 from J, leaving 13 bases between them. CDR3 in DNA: TGTGCCAGCAGCTTAGCCAGGGGGGCGCGCGAGCAGTACTTC. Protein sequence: CASSLARGAREQYF.

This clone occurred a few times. CDR3 region: CATSDRGQGHEQYF. The CDR3 nucleotides read TGTGCCACCAGCGACCGGGGACAGGGACACGAGCAGTACTTC. V is TRBV15 and J is TRBJ2-7; 9 bases are a match to TRBD1. The CDR3 runs to 14 residues. V was clipped by 5 bases and J by 5 bases; unmatched bases: 7. Germline V lookup: CDR1 LNHNV, CDR2 YYDKDF (reference sequence). The variable domain in full, with the rest retrieved from reference TRBV15 and TRBJ2-7, is DAMVIQNPRYQVTQFGKPVTLSCSQTLNHNVMYWYQQKSSQAPKLLFHYYDKDFNNEADTPDNFQSRRPNTSFCFLDIRSPGLGDTAMYLCATSDRGQGHEQYFGPGTRLTVT.

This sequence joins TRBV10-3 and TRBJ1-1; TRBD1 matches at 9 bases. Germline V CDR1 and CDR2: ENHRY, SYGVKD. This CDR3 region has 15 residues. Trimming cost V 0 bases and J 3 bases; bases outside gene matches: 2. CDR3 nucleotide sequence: TGTGCCATCAGTGAGTCCGGGACAGGGTACACTGAAGCTTTCTTT. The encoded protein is CAISESGTGYTEAFF.

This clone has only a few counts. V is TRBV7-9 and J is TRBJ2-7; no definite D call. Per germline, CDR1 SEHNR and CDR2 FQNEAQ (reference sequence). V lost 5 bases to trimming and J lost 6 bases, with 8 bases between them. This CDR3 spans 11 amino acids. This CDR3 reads CASSLAGEQYF. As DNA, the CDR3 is TGTGCCAGCAGCCTTGCCGGCGAGCAGTACTTC.

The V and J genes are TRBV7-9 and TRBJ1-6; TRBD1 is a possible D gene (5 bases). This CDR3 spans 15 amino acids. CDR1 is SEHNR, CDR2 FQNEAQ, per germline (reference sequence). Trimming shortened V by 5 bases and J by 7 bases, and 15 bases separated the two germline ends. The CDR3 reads CASSPPTVINSPLHF. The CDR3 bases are TGTGCCAGCAGCCCCCCGACAGTGATAAATTCACCCCTCCACTTT.

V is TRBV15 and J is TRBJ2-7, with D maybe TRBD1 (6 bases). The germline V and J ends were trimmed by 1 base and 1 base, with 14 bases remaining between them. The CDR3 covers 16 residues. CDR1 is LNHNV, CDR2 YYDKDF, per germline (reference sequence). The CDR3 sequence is CATSRVRGSRSYEQYF. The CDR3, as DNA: TGTGCCACCAGCAGAGTAAGGGGGAGTAGGTCCTACGAGCAGTACTTC.

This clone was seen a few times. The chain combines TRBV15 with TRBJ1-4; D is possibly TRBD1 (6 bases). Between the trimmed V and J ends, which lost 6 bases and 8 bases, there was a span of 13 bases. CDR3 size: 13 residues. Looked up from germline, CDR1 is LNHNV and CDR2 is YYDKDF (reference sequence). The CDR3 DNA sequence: TGTGCCACCAGTAGGGCAGACAGGGAAAAACTGTTTTTT. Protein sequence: CATSRADREKLFF.

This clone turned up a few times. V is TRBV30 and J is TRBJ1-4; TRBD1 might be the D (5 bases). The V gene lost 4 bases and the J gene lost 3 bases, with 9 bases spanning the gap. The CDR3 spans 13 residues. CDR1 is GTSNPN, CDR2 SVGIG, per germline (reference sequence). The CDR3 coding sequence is TGTGCCTGGACGGAAGGGGCTAATGAAAAACTGTTTTTT. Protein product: CAWTEGANEKLFF.

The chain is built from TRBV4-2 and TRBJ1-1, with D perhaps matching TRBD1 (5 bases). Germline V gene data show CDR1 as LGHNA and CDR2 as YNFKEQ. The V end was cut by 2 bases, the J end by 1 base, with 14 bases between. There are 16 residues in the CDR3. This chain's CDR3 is CASSQIFGGTNTEAFF. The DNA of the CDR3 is TGTGCCAGCAGCCAAATCTTCGGGGGGACGAACACTGAAGCTTTCTTT.

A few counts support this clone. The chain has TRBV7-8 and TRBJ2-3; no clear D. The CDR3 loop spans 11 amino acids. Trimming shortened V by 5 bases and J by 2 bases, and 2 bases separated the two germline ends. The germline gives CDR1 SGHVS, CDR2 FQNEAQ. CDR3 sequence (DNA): TGTGCCAGCAGCCACACAGATACGCAGTATTTT. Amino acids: CASSHTDTQYF.

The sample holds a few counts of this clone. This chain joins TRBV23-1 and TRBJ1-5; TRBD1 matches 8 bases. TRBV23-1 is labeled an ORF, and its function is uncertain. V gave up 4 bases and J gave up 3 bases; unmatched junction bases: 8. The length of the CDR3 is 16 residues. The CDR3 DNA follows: TGCGCCAGCAGTCCCAGGACAGGGAGGGCCAATCAGCCCCAGCATTTT. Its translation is CASSPRTGRANQPQHF.

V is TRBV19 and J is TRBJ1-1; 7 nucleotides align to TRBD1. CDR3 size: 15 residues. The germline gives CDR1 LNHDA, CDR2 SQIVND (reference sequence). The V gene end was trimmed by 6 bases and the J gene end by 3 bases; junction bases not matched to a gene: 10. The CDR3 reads CASRAQGGADTEAFF. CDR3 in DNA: TGTGCCAGTAGGGCCCAAGGGGGCGCGGACACTGAAGCTTTCTTT.

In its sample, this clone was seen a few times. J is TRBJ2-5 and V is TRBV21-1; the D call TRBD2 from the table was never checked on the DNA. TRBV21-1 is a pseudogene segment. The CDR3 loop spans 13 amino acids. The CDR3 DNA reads TGTGCCAGCTATGGGGAGTTTCGAGAGACCCAGTACTTC. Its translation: CASYGEFRETQYF.

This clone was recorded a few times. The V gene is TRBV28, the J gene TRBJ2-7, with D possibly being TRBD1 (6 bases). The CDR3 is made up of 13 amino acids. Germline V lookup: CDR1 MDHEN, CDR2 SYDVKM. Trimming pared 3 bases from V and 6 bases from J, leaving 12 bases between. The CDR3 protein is CASSLASRGEQYF. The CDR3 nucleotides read TGTGCCAGCAGTTTGGCCTCCAGGGGCGAGCAGTACTTC.

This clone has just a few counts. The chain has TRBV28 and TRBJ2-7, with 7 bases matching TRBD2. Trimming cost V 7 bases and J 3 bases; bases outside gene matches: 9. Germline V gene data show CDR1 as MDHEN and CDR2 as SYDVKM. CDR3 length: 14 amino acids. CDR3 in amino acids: CASTGASGDYEQYF. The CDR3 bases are TGTGCCAGCACCGGAGCTAGCGGTGACTACGAGCAGTACTTC.

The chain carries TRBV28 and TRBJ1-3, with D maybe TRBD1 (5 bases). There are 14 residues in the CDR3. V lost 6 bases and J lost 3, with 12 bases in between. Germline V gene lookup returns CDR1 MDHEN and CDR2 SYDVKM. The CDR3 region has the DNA TGTGCCAGCAGGCCCCAGGGAGGTGGAAACACCATATATTTT. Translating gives CASRPQGGGNTIYF.

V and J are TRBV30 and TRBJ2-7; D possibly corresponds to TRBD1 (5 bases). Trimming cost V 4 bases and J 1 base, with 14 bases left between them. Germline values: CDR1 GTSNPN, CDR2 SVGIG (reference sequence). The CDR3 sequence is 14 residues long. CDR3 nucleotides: TGTGCCTGGAAAGTGACAGAAGCATCCTACGAGCAGTACTTC. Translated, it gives CAWKVTEASYEQYF. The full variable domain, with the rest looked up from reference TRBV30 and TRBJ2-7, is SQTIHQWPATLVQPVGSPLSLECTVEGTSNPNLYWYRQAAGRGLQLLFYSVGIGQISSEVPQNLSASRPQDRQFILSSKKLLLSDSGFYLCAWKVTEASYEQYFGPGTRLTVT.

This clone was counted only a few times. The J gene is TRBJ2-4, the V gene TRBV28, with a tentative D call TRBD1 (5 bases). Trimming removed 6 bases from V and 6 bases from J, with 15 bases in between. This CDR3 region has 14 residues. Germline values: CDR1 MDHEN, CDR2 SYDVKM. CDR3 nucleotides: TGTGCCAGCAGCCGTCTCACAGGTTTAAACATTCAGTACTTC. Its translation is CASSRLTGLNIQYF. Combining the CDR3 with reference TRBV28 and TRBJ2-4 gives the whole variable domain DVKVTQSSRYLVKRTGEKVFLECVQDMDHENMFWYRQDPGLGLRLIYFSYDVKMKEKGDIPEGYSVSREKKERFSLILESASTNQTSMYLCASSRLTGLNIQYFGAGTRLSVL.

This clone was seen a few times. The chain's CDR3 is CASSIPGGARTEAFF. The CDR3 DNA follows: TGTGCCAGCAGTATACCGGGGGGGGCAAGGACTGAAGCTTTCTTT. The chain uses TRBV27 and TRBJ1-1, with a weak D call TRBD1 (6 bases). The germline gives CDR1 MNHEY, CDR2 SMNVEV (reference sequence). The CDR3 sequence is 15 residues long. The V gene lost 5 bases and the J gene lost 5 bases, with 18 bases spanning the gap.